This TCR beta chain came from a study of blood T cell repertoires in COVID-19. Background on the study: Donors in the United States, Italy and Spain gave samples during acute or convalescent COVID-19. In each case, the material was cDNA or gDNA derived from T cells, B-cell-depleted T cells, or PBMCs.

Here immunoSEQ multiplex PCR was the method, and the copy in TCRdb shows in-frame clones only, minus some. The sample has approximately 290,000 clones, approximately 85% seen once; the top ten hold 0.85% to 0.9%. The CDR3 spans 13 residues. V lost 3 bases, J lost 7 bases, and 12 bases lay in between. Germline CDR1 and CDR2: MDHEN and SYDVKM. The genes are TRBV28 and TRBJ1-1; tentative D call: TRBD1 (6 bases). This clonotype originated in a human donor with COVID-19, enrolled during active disease. The donor label of this sample is uncertain. Sequencing used peripheral blood. The CDR3: CASSLGGRNEAFF. CDR3 DNA: TGTGCCAGCAGTTTGGGGGGGCGTAATGAAGCTTTCTTT.